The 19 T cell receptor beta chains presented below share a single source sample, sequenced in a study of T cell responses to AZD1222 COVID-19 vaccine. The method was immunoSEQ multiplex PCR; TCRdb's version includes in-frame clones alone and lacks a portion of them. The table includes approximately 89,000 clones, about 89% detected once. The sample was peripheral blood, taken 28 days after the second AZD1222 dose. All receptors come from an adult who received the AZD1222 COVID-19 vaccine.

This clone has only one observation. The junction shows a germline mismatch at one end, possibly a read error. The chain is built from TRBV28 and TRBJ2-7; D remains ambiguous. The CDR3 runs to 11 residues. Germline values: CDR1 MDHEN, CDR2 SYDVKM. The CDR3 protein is CASSRTTGLIF. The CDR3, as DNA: TGTGCCAGCAGTCGGACGACTGGATTAATCTTC.

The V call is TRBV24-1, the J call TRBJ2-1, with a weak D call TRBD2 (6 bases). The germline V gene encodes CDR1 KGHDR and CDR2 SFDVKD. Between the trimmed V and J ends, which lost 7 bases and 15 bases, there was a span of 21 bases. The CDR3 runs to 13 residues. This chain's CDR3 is CATSVPPGAILFF. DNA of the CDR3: TGTGCCACCAGCGTTCCTCCGGGAGCGATCCTGTTCTTC.

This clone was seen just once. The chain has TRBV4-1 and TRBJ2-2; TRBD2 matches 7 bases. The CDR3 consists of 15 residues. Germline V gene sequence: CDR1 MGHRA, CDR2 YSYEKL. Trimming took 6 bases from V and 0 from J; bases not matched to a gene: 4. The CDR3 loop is CASRLAGANTGELFF. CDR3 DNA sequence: TGCGCCAGCAGGCTGGCGGGAGCGAACACCGGGGAGCTGTTTTTT.

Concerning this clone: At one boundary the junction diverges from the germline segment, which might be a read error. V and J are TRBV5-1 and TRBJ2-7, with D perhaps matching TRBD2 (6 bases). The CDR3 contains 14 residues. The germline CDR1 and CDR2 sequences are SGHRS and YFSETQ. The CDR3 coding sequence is TGCCCCAGAAAACACGGCGGGGATGCCTACGAGCAGTACTTC. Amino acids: CPRKHGGDAYEQYF.

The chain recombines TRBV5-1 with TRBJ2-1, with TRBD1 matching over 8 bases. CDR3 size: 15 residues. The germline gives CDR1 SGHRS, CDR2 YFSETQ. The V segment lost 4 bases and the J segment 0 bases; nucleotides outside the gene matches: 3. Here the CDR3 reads CASSRTGISYNEQFF. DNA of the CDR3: TGCGCCAGCAGCCGGACAGGGATCTCCTACAATGAGCAGTTCTTC.

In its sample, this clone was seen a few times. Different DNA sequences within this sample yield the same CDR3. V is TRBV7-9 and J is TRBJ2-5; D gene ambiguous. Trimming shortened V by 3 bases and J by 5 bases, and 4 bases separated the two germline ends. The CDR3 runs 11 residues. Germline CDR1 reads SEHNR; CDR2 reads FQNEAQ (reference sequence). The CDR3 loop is CASSFGETQYF. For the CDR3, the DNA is TGTGCCAGCAGCTTCGGGGAGACCCAGTACTTC.

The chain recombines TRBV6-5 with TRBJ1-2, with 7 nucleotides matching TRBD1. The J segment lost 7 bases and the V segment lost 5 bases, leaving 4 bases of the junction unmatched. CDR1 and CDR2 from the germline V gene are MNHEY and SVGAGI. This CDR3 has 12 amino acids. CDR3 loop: CASSPTGFGYTF. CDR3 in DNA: TGTGCCAGCAGTCCGACAGGGTTTGGCTACACCTTC.

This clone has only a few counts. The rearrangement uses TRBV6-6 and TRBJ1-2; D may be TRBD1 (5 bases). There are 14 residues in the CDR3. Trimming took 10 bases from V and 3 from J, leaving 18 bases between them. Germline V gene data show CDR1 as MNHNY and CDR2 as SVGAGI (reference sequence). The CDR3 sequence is CAIKGVQPDYGYTF. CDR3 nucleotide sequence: TGTGCCATCAAAGGGGTACAGCCCGACTATGGCTACACCTTC.

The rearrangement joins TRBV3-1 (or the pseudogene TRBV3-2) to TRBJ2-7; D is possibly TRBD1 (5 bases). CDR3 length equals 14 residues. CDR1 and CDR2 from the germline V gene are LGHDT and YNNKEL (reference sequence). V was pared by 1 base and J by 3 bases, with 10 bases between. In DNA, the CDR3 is TGTGCCAGCAGCCAAGGCGTAGGGGTCTACGAGCAGTACTTC. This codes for CASSQGVGVYEQYF.

The CDR3: CASSPARGWTEAFF. CDR3 nucleotide sequence: TGTGCCAGTTCGCCTGCACGGGGGTGGACTGAAGCTTTCTTT. The rearrangement links TRBV5-6 to TRBJ1-1; possibly TRBD1 for D (5 bases). The CDR3 length is 14 residues. The germline V gene encodes CDR1 SGHDT and CDR2 YYEEEE. The V end was cut by 8 bases, the J end by 5 bases, with 19 bases between.

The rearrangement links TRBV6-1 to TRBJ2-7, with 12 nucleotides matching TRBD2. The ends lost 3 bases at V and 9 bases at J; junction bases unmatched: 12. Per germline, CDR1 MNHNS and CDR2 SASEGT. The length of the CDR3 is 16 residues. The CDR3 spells CASSDWTSGNGPGQYF. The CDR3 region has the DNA TGTGCCAGCAGTGACTGGACTAGCGGGAATGGACCCGGGCAGTACTTC.

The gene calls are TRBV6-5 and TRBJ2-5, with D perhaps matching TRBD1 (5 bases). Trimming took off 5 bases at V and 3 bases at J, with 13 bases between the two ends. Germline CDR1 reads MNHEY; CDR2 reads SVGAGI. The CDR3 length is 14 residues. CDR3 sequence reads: CASSPTGHEETQYF. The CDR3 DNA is TGTGCCAGCAGTCCCACCGGACACGAAGAGACCCAGTACTTC.

Here the CDR3 DNA reads TGTGCCAGCAGCCAAGATTATCAGGCCGAGCAGTACTTC. This encodes CASSQDYQAEQYF. The chain is built from TRBV14 and TRBJ2-7; D unresolved. Germline CDR1 is SGHDN and CDR2 is FVKESK. V lost 0 bases, J lost 6 bases, and 9 bases lay in between. The CDR3 totals 13 residues.

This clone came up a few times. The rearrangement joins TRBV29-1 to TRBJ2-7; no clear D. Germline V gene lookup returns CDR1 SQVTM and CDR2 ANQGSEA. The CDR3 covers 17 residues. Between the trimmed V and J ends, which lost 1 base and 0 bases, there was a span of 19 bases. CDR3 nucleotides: TGCAGCGTTGAAGCCTATAATAGGCGGAGAAGCTCCTACGAGCAGTACTTC. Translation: CSVEAYNRRRSSYEQYF.

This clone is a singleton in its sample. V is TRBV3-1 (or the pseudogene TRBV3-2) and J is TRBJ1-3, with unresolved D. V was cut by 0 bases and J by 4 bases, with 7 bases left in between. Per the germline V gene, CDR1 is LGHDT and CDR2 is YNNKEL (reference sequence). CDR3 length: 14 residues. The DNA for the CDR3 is TGTGCCAGCAGCCAAGACCTGGCCGGAAACACCATATATTTT. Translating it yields CASSQDLAGNTIYF.

This chain's CDR3 is CASSSLRGTGNTIYF. CDR3 bases: TGTGCCAGCAGCTCGCTCAGGGGAACTGGAAACACCATATATTTT. The gene calls are TRBV11-2 and TRBJ1-3; D may be TRBD1 (6 bases). Deletions cut 4 bases from V and 2 bases from J, with 12 bases between. There are 15 residues in the CDR3. Germline-derived CDR1 and CDR2 are SGHAT and FQNNGV.

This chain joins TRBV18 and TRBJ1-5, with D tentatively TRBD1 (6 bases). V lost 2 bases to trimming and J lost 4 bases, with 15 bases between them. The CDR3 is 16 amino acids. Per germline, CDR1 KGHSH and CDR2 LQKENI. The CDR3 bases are TGTGCCAGCTCACCAAAGGACCAGGGGAGGAATCAGCCCCAGCATTTT. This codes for CASSPKDQGRNQPQHF.

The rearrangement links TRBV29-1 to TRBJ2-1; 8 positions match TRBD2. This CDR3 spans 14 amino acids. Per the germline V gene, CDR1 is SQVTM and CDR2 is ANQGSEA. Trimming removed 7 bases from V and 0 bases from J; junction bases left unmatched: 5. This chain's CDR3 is CSAAGTSSYNEQFF. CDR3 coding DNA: TGCAGCGCCGCCGGGACTAGCTCCTACAATGAGCAGTTCTTC.

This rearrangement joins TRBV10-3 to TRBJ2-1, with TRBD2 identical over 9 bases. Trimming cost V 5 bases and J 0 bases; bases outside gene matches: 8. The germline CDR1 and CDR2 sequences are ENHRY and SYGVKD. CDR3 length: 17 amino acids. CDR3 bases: TGTGCCATCAGTTTATACCTAGCGGGATCCTCCTACAATGAGCAGTTCTTC. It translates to CAISLYLAGSSYNEQFF.